The next 8 T cell receptor beta chains were all read from a single sample in a study of CD8 T cells in ankylosing spondylitis. TCRdb re-called the 5' RACE reads through MiXCR, storing one row per CDR3 protein. The sample includes about 27,000 distinct CDR3 sequences, 7.9% of them seen just once. The sequenced sample was blood. These TCRs come from a male donor with ankylosing spondylitis or in good health (not recorded which).

This clonotype was seen a handful of times. J is TRBJ2-1 and V is TRBV3-1; TRBD1 is a possible D gene (5 bases). Between the trimmed V and J ends, which lost 0 bases and 3 bases, there was a span of 9 bases. Per germline, CDR1 LGHDT and CDR2 YNNKEL (reference sequence). The CDR3 totals 15 residues. The CDR3 spells CASSQEMDNYNEQFF. CDR3 DNA sequence: TGTGCCAGCAGCCAAGAAATGGACAACTACAATGAGCAGTTCTTC.

This clonotype occurred a few times. The chain recombines TRBV7-6 with TRBJ2-7, with 12 bases that match TRBD2. Unmatched junction bases numbered 2, after V lost 5 bases and J lost 3 bases. The germline V gene encodes CDR1 SGHVS and CDR2 FNYEAQ. This CDR3 spans 14 amino acids. As DNA, the CDR3 is TGTGCCAGCAGCCTGACTAGCGGGAGCTACGAGCAGTACTTC. Translation gives CASSLTSGSYEQYF.

This clonotype showed up many times. The genes are TRBV7-9 and TRBJ1-4; 8 nucleotides line up with TRBD1. CDR1 SEHNR and CDR2 FQNEAQ come from the germline V gene (reference sequence). Germline trimming cut 5 bases from V and 6 bases from J; bases unmatched to any gene: 11. The CDR3 sequence is 16 residues long. CDR3 in DNA: TGTGCCAGCAGCCCCGCGGGACAGGATATTGATGAAAAACTGTTTTTT. Translated, it gives CASSPAGQDIDEKLFF.

This clonotype came up a few times. This chain uses TRBV19 with TRBJ2-2, with 10 bases matching TRBD2. The germline V gene encodes CDR1 LNHDA and CDR2 SQIVND (reference sequence). V was pared by 5 bases and J by 7 bases, with 4 bases of the junction left unmatched. The CDR3 is 14 amino acids. The CDR3 reads CASSVLAGIGELFF. In nucleotides, the CDR3 is TGTGCCAGTAGTGTACTAGCGGGAATCGGGGAGCTGTTTTTT.

This chain links TRBV11-2 with TRBJ2-5; weak D call: TRBD2 (6 bases). From germline, CDR1 is SGHAT and CDR2 FQNNGV. V dropped 2 bases and J dropped 0 bases, with 10 bases sitting between them. This CDR3 has 15 amino acids. The CDR3 sequence is CASSLRGGDQETQYF. CDR3 in DNA: TGTGCCAGCAGCTTACGTGGCGGGGACCAAGAGACCCAGTACTTC.

Many counts were recorded for this clonotype. The V gene is TRBV11-2, the J gene TRBJ2-5; weak D call: TRBD1 (6 bases). Trimming stripped 3 bases from V and 2 bases from J, with 7 bases between. This CDR3 is 13 amino acids long. Germline V gene lookup returns CDR1 SGHAT and CDR2 FQNNGV. CDR3 sequence (DNA): TGTGCCAGCAGCTTCACAGGGCAAGAGACCCAGTACTTC. The encoded protein is CASSFTGQETQYF.

This clonotype was found many times. The V call is TRBV29-1, the J call TRBJ1-1, with TRBD1 matching 9 bases. The CDR3 contains 13 residues. V gave up 8 bases and J gave up 1 base; unmatched junction bases: 5. Per germline, CDR1 SQVTM and CDR2 ANQGSEA. CDR3 nucleotide sequence: TGCAGCTTCCAGGGACAGGGGAACACTGAAGCTTTCTTT. Translating it yields CSFQGQGNTEAFF. Combining the CDR3 with reference TRBV29-1 and TRBJ1-1 gives the whole variable domain SAVISQKPSRDICQRGTSLTIQCQVDSQVTMMFWYRQQPGQSLTLIATANQGSEATYESGFVIDKFPISRPNLTFSTLTVSNMSPEDSSIYLCSFQGQGNTEAFFGQGTRLTVV.

This clonotype has just a few counts. V usage is TRBV7-9 and J usage is TRBJ2-2; D tentatively fits TRBD1 or TRBD2 (5 bases each). This CDR3 spans 16 amino acids. V was cut by 6 bases and J by 5 bases, with 19 bases left in between. CDR1 and CDR2 (germline): SEHNR, FQNEAQ (reference sequence). The CDR3 bases are TGTGCCAGCAGACCCCTAGCTGGGGCGCGTACCGGGGAGCTGTTTTTT. It specifies CASRPLAGARTGELFF.